This TCR beta chain was sequenced in a study of post-analysis software for immune sequencing data. Across the study: Multiple sclerosis in the patients followed relapsing-remitting, secondary progressive and progressive-relapsing courses.

This clonotype has ten or more counts. Its specificity is unknown. Notes on the study in general: The normalized Chao1 diversity of multiple sclerosis patients was significantly lower than that of controls. Higher frequency in patients than in controls was seen for about 5 TRBV segments, with TRBV5-6, TRBV5-1 and TRBV20-1 among them. Same-batch samples co-clustered strongly by F measure.

V was trimmed by 0 bases and J by 3 bases, leaving 6 bases between them. There are 13 residues in the CDR3. Per germline, CDR1 SGHRS and CDR2 YFSETQ. Carried by the TCR beta cDNA libraries were unique molecular identifiers. Each sample of about 0.95 to 11 million input T cells yielded 500,000 or so cDNA molecules, so each molecule approximated one T cell. A single record per CDR3 protein comes from TCRdb applying MiXCR to the PCR reads. Seen here are a few hundred thousand distinct CDR3 sequences, around 33% observed once, and the top ten hold roughly 13%. Sequenced sample: blood. This chain joins TRBV5-1 and TRBJ1-2; perhaps TRBD1 as D (5 bases). The sequence was obtained from a girl aged 10 to 17 with multiple sclerosis. The CDR3 DNA sequence: TGCGCCAGCAGCTTGGGGGGACACTATGGCTACACCTTC. As protein: CASSLGGHYGYTF.